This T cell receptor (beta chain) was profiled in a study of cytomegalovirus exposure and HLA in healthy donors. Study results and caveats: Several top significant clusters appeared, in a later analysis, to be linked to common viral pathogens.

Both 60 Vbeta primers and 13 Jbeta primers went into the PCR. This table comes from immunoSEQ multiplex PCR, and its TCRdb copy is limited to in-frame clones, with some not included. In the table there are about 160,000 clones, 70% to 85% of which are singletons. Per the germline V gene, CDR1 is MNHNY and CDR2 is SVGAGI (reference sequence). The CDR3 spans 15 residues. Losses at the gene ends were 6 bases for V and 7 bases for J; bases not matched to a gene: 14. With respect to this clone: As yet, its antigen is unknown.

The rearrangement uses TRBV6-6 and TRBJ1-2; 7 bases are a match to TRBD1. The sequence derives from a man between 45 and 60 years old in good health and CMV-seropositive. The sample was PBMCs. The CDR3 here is CASSRTGDFQGGYTF. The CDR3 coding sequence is TGTGCCAGCAGCCGAACAGGGGATTTTCAGGGTGGCTACACCTTC.